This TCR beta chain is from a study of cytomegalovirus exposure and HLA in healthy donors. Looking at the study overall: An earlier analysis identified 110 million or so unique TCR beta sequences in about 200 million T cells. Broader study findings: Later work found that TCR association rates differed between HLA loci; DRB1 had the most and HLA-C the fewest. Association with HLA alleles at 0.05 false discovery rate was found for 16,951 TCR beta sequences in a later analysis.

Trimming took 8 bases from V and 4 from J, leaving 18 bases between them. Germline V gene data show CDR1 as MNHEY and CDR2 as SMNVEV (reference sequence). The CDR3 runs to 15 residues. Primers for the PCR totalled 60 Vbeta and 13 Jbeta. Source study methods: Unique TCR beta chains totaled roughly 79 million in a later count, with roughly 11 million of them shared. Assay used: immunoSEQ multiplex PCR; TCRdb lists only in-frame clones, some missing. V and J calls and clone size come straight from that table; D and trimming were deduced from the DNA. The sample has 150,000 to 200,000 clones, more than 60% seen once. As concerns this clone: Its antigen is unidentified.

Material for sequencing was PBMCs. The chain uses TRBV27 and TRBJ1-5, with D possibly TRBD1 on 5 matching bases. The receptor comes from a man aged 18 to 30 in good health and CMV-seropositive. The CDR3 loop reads CASALAGISNQPQHF. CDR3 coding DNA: TGTGCCAGCGCCTTAGCAGGGATTTCGAATCAGCCCCAGCATTTT.